This T cell receptor beta chain derives from a study of T-cell memory formation after mild COVID-19. Each CDR3 protein is one row after TCRdb ran MiXCR on the 5' RACE reads. The data hold 190,000 or so distinct CDR3 sequences, with around 27% observed a single time. The V and J ends lost 8 bases and 14 bases respectively, with 16 bases between them. The CDR3 loop spans 12 amino acids. The germline V gene encodes CDR1 SGHTA and CDR2 FQGNSA. This clonotype appeared a few times. This TCR was recovered from an adult woman who had mild COVID-19 (a few samples of this study predate the infection). Cell type and time point are not known. What was sequenced was PBMCs or a T cell subset sorted from them (not recorded which). The V gene is TRBV7-2, the J gene TRBJ1-6, with D possibly TRBD1 on 5 matching bases. CDR3 coding DNA: TGTGCCAGCCACGAGGAGGGACCGGCCCTCCACTTT. Its translation is CASHEEGPALHF.